This T cell receptor (beta chain) emerged from a study of blood T cells in healthy people across ages. A second PCR of 7 to 11 cycles used a sample-barcoded 5' primer and a J-beta primer mix. One entry per CDR3 protein, called by TCRdb with MiXCR from the 5' RACE reads. The sample lists about 780,000 distinct CDR3 sequences; roughly 24% were seen once. This clonotype was observed at least ten times. Its antigen is still unknown. The ends lost 7 bases at V and 5 bases at J; junction bases unmatched: 7. The CDR3 covers 13 residues. Study-level results: Estimated diversity across one million T cells was deemed an underestimate.

The same data also went into a second study, on T cells of mothers and their children. Per that paper: Relative to unrelated pairs, biologically related mother-child dyads exhibited marginally greater, non-significant overlap.

This chain links TRBV12-3 or TRBV12-4 with TRBJ2-5; 7 positions agree with TRBD1. The receptor was isolated from a boy between 10 and 17 years old in good health. The sequenced sample was blood. Written as DNA, the CDR3 is TGTGCCAGCACCTCCACAGGGGTTGAGACCCAGTACTTC. It encodes CASTSTGVETQYF.